Presented here are 20 T cell receptor beta chains from one specimen sequenced in a study of siplizumab effects on memory and regulatory T cells. Using immunoSEQ multiplex PCR, the repertoire was profiled, and TCRdb retains in-frame clones only, with some absent. The sample yields 100,000 or so clones, roughly 94% seen once. Sample: Tregs sorted from blood. These TCRs come from a human donor in good health.

This clone has a single count. This chain links TRBV5-1 with TRBJ1-5; the match to TRBD1 covers 7 bases. V lost 0 bases and J lost 3; bases outside the gene matches: 6. Germline values: CDR1 SGHRS, CDR2 YFSETQ. This CDR3 has 16 residues. The DNA of the CDR3 is TGCGCCAGCAGCTTGGGGACAGGATACTCCAATCAGCCCCAGCATTTT. The encoded protein is CASSLGTGYSNQPQHF.

The chain joins TRBV19 to TRBJ1-5; the D is unclear. Trimming left V 5 bases short and J 4 bases short, with 6 bases between. The CDR3 contains 12 residues. The V gene's germline CDR1 is LNHDA and CDR2 SQIVND (reference sequence). Here the CDR3 reads CASSGGNQPQHF. The CDR3 DNA sequence: TGTGCCAGTAGTGGAGGGAATCAGCCCCAGCATTTT.

V and J are TRBV2 and TRBJ2-3; 9 nucleotides align to TRBD2. Per germline, CDR1 SNHLY and CDR2 FYNNEI. CDR3 length: 14 amino acids. V dropped 7 bases and J dropped 2; count of bases not matched to a gene: 4. The chain's CDR3 is CASNAGGITDTQYF. The CDR3 coding sequence is TGTGCCAGCAATGCGGGAGGGATCACAGATACGCAGTATTTT.

V and J are TRBV14 and TRBJ1-1; D is perhaps TRBD1 (6 bases). Germline CDR1 is SGHDN and CDR2 is FVKESK. The CDR3 is 15 residues long. V lost 5 bases and J 1 base, leaving 14 bases between the germline ends. CDR3 sequence (DNA): TGTGCCAGCAGCATACGGGGGGCGTCGAACACTGAAGCTTTCTTT. It is translated as CASSIRGASNTEAFF. The full variable domain, its missing parts supplied by reference TRBV14 and TRBJ1-1, is EAGVTQFPSHSVIEKGQTVTLRCDPISGHDNLYWYRRVMGKEIKFLLHFVKESKQDESGMPNNRFLAERTGGTYSTLKVQPAELEDSGVYFCASSIRGASNTEAFFGQGTRLTVV.

J is TRBJ1-1 and V is TRBV12-5, with 10 bases that match TRBD1. Germline loops: CDR1 LGHNT, CDR2 FRNRAP. With 0 bases clipped from V and 0 bases from J, the junction kept 7 bases outside the gene matches. The CDR3 is 18 amino acids. The CDR3 DNA follows: TGTGCTAGTGGTTTGGTATCGAAGGACAGGGGGATGAACACTGAAGCTTTCTTT. Translating it yields CASGLVSKDRGMNTEAFF.

V is TRBV6-6 and J is TRBJ2-2; 7 bases are shared with TRBD2. Germline V CDR1 and CDR2: MNHNY, SVGAGI (reference sequence). J gave up 7 bases and V 1 base, and 3 bases lay outside the gene matches. CDR3 length: 14 residues. The DNA for the CDR3 is TGTGCCAGCAGTTACTGGGAGGGGAGCGGGGAGCTGTTTTTT. Translated, it gives CASSYWEGSGELFF.

This chain links TRBV7-8 with TRBJ2-5; weak D call: TRBD1 (5 bases). The germline V gene encodes CDR1 SGHVS and CDR2 FQNEAQ. This CDR3 has 14 amino acids. Trimming removed 5 bases from V and 2 bases from J, with 12 bases in between. Written as DNA, the CDR3 is TGTGCCAGCAGCCCAGGCAGGGTGCAAGAGACCCAGTACTTC. It translates to CASSPGRVQETQYF.

V is TRBV7-9 and J is TRBJ2-3; D call uncertain. The germline V and J ends were trimmed by 4 bases and 6 bases, with 17 bases remaining between them. Per germline, CDR1 SEHNR and CDR2 FQNEAQ (reference sequence). The length of the CDR3 is 15 residues. In DNA, the CDR3 is TGTGCCAGCAGCTCAGACCGACTGCCCCAGGATACGCAGTATTTT. This translates into CASSSDRLPQDTQYF.

V gene TRBV19 combines with J gene TRBJ1-1; D is unresolved. The CDR3 has 14 amino acids. Trimming removed 7 bases at V and 1 base at J, with 13 bases between. Germline CDR1 reads LNHDA; CDR2 reads SQIVND (reference sequence). CDR3 sequence (DNA): TGTGCCAGTACCACGAGGCCAGGGAACACTGAAGCTTTCTTT. Amino acid sequence: CASTTRPGNTEAFF.

The V gene is TRBV2, the J gene TRBJ2-7, with 11 bases aligning to TRBD2. The CDR3 runs to 14 residues. Germline CDR1 reads SNHLY; CDR2 reads FYNNEI. After removal of 3 bases from V and 6 bases from J, the junction contained 4 bases not matched to a gene. CDR3 in amino acids: CASSETLAGGEQYF. The CDR3, as DNA: TGTGCCAGCAGTGAGACGCTAGCGGGAGGCGAGCAGTACTTC.

This clone is a singleton in its sample. Mismatch with germline at one junction end may stem from a read error. This same CDR3 is encoded by further DNA sequences in the sample. The V gene is TRBV6-1, the J gene TRBJ2-7; D is unresolved. Germline CDR1 reads MNHNS; CDR2 reads SASEGT. The CDR3 consists of 11 residues. CDR3 coding DNA: TGCGCCAGTCTGGCTGGCAACGAGCAGTACTTC. Encoded protein: CASLAGNEQYF.

The chain is built from TRBV11-2 and TRBJ1-1, with TRBD1 as a possible D gene (5 bases). V dropped 1 base and J dropped 0 bases, with 6 bases sitting between them. The CDR3 totals 14 residues. The V gene's germline CDR1 is SGHAT and CDR2 FQNNGV. CDR3 in DNA: TGTGCCAGCAGCTTAGGGGGGGTGAACACTGAAGCTTTCTTT. Encoded protein: CASSLGGVNTEAFF.

The CDR3 sequence is CASSWGLAGDEQYF. The CDR3 DNA reads TGCGCCAGCAGCTGGGGACTAGCGGGAGACGAGCAGTACTTC. The genes are TRBV5-1 and TRBJ2-7; TRBD2 matches 14 bases. The ends lost 3 bases at V and 5 bases at J; junction bases unmatched: 1. Per germline, CDR1 SGHRS and CDR2 YFSETQ. This CDR3 has 14 residues. The full variable domain, with the rest looked up from reference TRBV5-1 and TRBJ2-7, is KAGVTQTPRYLIKTRGQQVTLSCSPISGHRSVSWYQQTPGQGLQFLFEYFSETQRNKGNFPGRFSGRQFSNSRSEMNVSTLELGDSALYLCASSWGLAGDEQYFGPGTRLTVT.

In this sample, this clone turned up once. CDR3 nucleotides: TGTGCCAGCAGGCCGGGACCGACAGATACGCAGTATTTT. This gives the protein CASRPGPTDTQYF. The V and J genes are TRBV27 and TRBJ2-3, with D perhaps assigned TRBD1 or TRBD2 (5 bases each). CDR1 and CDR2 from the germline V gene are MNHEY and SMNVEV (reference sequence). The CDR3 sequence is 13 residues long. V lost 6 bases and J 3 bases, leaving 10 bases between the germline ends.

V usage is TRBV27 and J usage is TRBJ2-7; D could derive from TRBD1 or TRBD2 (6 bases each). V was clipped by 2 bases and J by 4 bases, with 12 bases between them. The CDR3 spans 14 residues. Germline loops: CDR1 MNHEY, CDR2 SMNVEV (reference sequence). The CDR3 bases are TGTGCCAGCAGTTTAAAGGGGGGAGGATACGAGCAGTACTTC. Protein sequence: CASSLKGGGYEQYF.

The chain recombines TRBV2 with TRBJ1-2; D is ambiguous. Trimming took 5 bases from V and 8 from J, leaving 12 bases between them. The CDR3 covers 12 residues. Germline loops: CDR1 SNHLY, CDR2 FYNNEI. Written as DNA, the CDR3 is TGTGCCAGCAGTTACGCGAACCAGGGCTACACCTTC. Residues: CASSYANQGYTF.

The chain recombines TRBV9 with TRBJ2-3; weak D call: TRBD1 (6 bases). Per germline, CDR1 SGDLS and CDR2 YYNGEE. The CDR3 has 15 residues. V was clipped by 3 bases and J by 6 bases, with 17 bases between them. The CDR3 region is CASSDTGTLTDTQYF. The CDR3 DNA reads as TGTGCCAGCAGCGATACCGGGACACTAACCGATACGCAGTATTTT.

This rearrangement joins TRBV7-6 to TRBJ2-7; TRBD2 matches 12 bases. Trimming at V came to 4 bases and at J to 4 bases, leaving 20 bases not matched to a gene. The CDR3 spans 20 residues. From germline, CDR1 is SGHVS and CDR2 FNYEAQ. CDR3 nucleotide sequence: TGTGCCAGCAGCTCCCCGGCGGCTTCATCTCGAGGACTAGCGGGGTACGAGCAGTACTTC. Protein sequence: CASSSPAASSRGLAGYEQYF.

The chain uses TRBV2 and TRBJ2-1; unclear D gene. V gave up 6 bases and J gave up 5 bases, with 11 bases separating them. CDR1 and CDR2 (germline): SNHLY, FYNNEI. The CDR3 consists of 13 residues. The CDR3 loop reads CASSRTRDNEQFF. The CDR3 region has the DNA TGTGCCAGCAGCAGAACGAGAGACAATGAGCAGTTCTTC.

This chain connects TRBV19 to TRBJ2-5, with 7 bases fitting TRBD1. The germline CDR1 and CDR2 sequences are LNHDA and SQIVND (reference sequence). The CDR3 has 14 amino acids. J gave up 2 bases and V 5 bases, and 5 bases lay outside the gene matches. In DNA, the CDR3 is TGTGCCAGTAGTGCTCCGGGACAGCAAGAGACCCAGTACTTC. Its translation: CASSAPGQQETQYF.